The rows below give T cell receptor beta chains drawn from one sample of a study of OX40 agonist ivuxolimab in advanced cancers. Sequencing was performed with immunoSEQ multiplex PCR; in TCRdb, only in-frame clones are kept and a portion is missing. The repertoire holds around 80,000 clones, roughly 85% seen once, with approximately 3.1% in the top ten. Sequencing was performed on CD4+ or CD8+ T cells sorted from blood, taken in a trial of the OX40 agonist ivuxolimab. The receptor source for this set is an adult with an advanced solid tumor such as melanoma, head and neck, liver or kidney cancer. Each CDR3 is given with its conserved first and last residue. D genes are given only for firm matches. A row's size may be missing; if present it is once, few, many or a size class.

>TRBJ2-1|TRBV5-1|TRBD1|NA
CASSPGQSYNEQFF
TGCGCCAGCAGCCCGGGACAGTCGTACAATGAGCAGTTCTTC
>TRBJ1-3|TRBV4-2|NA|NA
CASSQATRGSGNTIYF
TGTGCCAGCAGCCAGGCTACCCGTGGCTCTGGAAACACCATATATTTT
>TRBJ1-5|TRBV19|TRBD1|NA
CASTNRGSYSNQPQHF
TGTGCCAGTACCAACAGGGGATCCTATAGCAATCAGCCCCAGCATTTT
>TRBJ2-7|TRBV25-1|TRBD1|NA
CASKGTGWNEQYF
TGTGCCAGCAAAGGGACAGGGTGGAACGAGCAGTACTTC
>TRBJ2-4|TRBV29-1|NA|NA
CSVLELAKNIQYF
TGCAGCGTTTTAGAACTAGCCAAAAACATTCAGTACTTC
>TRBJ2-3|TRBV11-2|NA|medium-sized
CASSFEFLATQYF
TGTGCCAGCAGCTTTGAATTCCTGGCTACGCAGTATTTT
>TRBJ1-5|TRBV2|TRBD1|few
CASRDRISNQPQHF
TGTGCCAGCAGGGACAGGATAAGCAATCAGCCCCAGCATTTT
>TRBJ2-7|TRBV9|TRBD1|NA
CASSVAGTGTPEQYF
TGTGCCAGCAGCGTAGCAGGGACAGGGACCCCCGAGCAGTACTTC
>TRBJ1-1|TRBV30|NA|NA
CAWRGSGPSEAFF
TGTGCCTGGAGGGGCTCAGGGCCCTCTGAAGCTTTCTTT
>TRBJ2-1|TRBV7-3|NA|NA
CASSRERVGYEQFF
TGTGCCAGCAGCCGAGAGCGGGTAGGTTATGAGCAGTTCTTC
>TRBJ2-7|TRBV9|NA|NA
CASTLRGFPEQYF
TGTGCCAGCACCCTGCGAGGGTTTCCCGAGCAGTACTTC
>TRBJ1-2|TRBV6-1|TRBD1|NA
CASTPGQGLYGYTF
TGTGCCAGCACTCCGGGACAGGGACTCTATGGCTACACCTTC
>TRBJ1-6|TRBV6-5|NA|NA
CASSWQGQTVASPLHF
TGTGCCAGCAGTTGGCAGGGGCAAACAGTGGCATCACCCCTCCACTTT
>TRBJ2-2|TRBV19|TRBD1|NA
CASQRPGQGITGELFF
TGTGCCAGTCAAAGACCGGGACAGGGGATCACCGGGGAGCTGTTTTTT
>TRBJ2-7|TRBV6-1|TRBD2|NA
CASSPAGVDYEQYF
TGTGCCAGCAGCCCCGCGGGAGTGGACTACGAGCAGTACTTC